The 8 T cell receptor beta chains presented below share a single source sample, sequenced in a study of control samples from healthy donors and cancer patients. Some clones are missing from TCRdb's copy, which holds only in-frame ones; the method was immunoSEQ multiplex PCR. The sample has approximately 97,000 clones; around four fifths are singletons. The sample was blood. The source is a young man in good health.

This chain connects TRBV7-9 to TRBJ2-7; D is unclear. V lost 3 bases, J lost 2 bases, and 8 bases lay in between. The CDR3 has 13 amino acids. Germline V gene data show CDR1 as SEHNR and CDR2 as FQNEAQ (reference sequence). The CDR3 coding sequence is TGTGCCAGCAGCTTTTTAGGTCCCTACGAGCAGTACTTC. Protein product: CASSFLGPYEQYF.

The chain links TRBV2 to TRBJ1-1, with 11 bases aligning to TRBD1. The V gene's germline CDR1 is SNHLY and CDR2 FYNNEI. J was trimmed by 2 bases and V by 11 bases; bases with no gene match: 16. There are 17 residues in the CDR3. The CDR3 region is CAGATDRGRVFNTEAFF. The CDR3 DNA is TGTGCCGGGGCCACGGACAGGGGGCGCGTATTTAACACTGAAGCTTTCTTT.

The CDR3 sequence is CASSLVGRAGELFF. Here the CDR3 DNA reads TGTGCCAGCAGCTTGGTTGGCAGGGCCGGGGAGCTGTTTTTT. This chain uses TRBV5-5 with TRBJ2-2, with a weak D call TRBD1 (5 bases). This CDR3 comprises 14 residues. Germline V gene sequence: CDR1 SGHKS, CDR2 YYEKEE (reference sequence). Trimming stripped 0 bases from V and 6 bases from J, with 9 bases between. The full variable domain, with the rest looked up from reference TRBV5-5 and TRBJ2-2, is DAGVTQSPTHLIKTRGQQVTLRCSPISGHKSVSWYQQVLGQGPQFIFQYYEKEERGRGNFPDRFSARQFPNYSSELNVNALLLGDSALYLCASSLVGRAGELFFGEGSRLTVL.

V gene TRBV12-3 or TRBV12-4 combines with J gene TRBJ2-1; 7 bases are shared with TRBD1. The CDR3 runs to 13 residues. V trimming: 5 bases; J trimming: 10 bases; junction bases outside the gene matches: 8. CDR3: CASSLTTGVEQFF. Here the CDR3 DNA reads TGTGCCAGCAGTCTAACAACAGGGGTGGAGCAGTTCTTC.

The V call is TRBV7-8, the J call TRBJ2-2; 9 bases fit TRBD1. This CDR3 has 17 residues. With 4 bases clipped from V and 0 bases from J, the junction kept 6 bases outside the gene matches. In germline, CDR1 is SGHVS, CDR2 FQNEAQ. CDR3 protein: CASSSTRTGANTGELFF. CDR3 nucleotide sequence: TGTGCCAGCAGCTCAACTCGGACAGGGGCGAACACCGGGGAGCTGTTTTTT.

This chain uses TRBV2 with TRBJ1-2; D unresolved. Trimming pared 4 bases from V and 5 bases from J, leaving 11 bases between. CDR3 length: 13 amino acids. From germline, CDR1 is SNHLY and CDR2 FYNNEI. The CDR3 sequence: CASSVRTEYGYTF. In DNA, the CDR3 is TGTGCCAGCAGTGTTAGGACTGAATATGGCTACACCTTC. Full variable domain (rest looked up from reference TRBV2 and TRBJ1-2): EPEVTQTPSHQVTQMGQEVILRCVPISNHLYFYWYRQILGQKVEFLVSFYNNEISEKSEIFDDQFSVERPDGSNFTLKIRSTKLEDSAMYFCASSVRTEYGYTFGSGTRLTVV.

The J gene is TRBJ2-3, the V gene TRBV6-5; TRBD2 matches at 11 bases. This CDR3 spans 14 amino acids. From germline, CDR1 is MNHEY and CDR2 SVGAGI. V lost 10 bases and J lost 1; bases outside the gene matches: 4. The CDR3 spells CATLTSGGTDTQYF. As DNA, the CDR3 is TGTGCCACCTTGACTAGCGGGGGCACAGATACGCAGTATTTT.

The chain combines TRBV7-9 with TRBJ2-2, with 7 nucleotides matching TRBD1. V trimming: 5 bases; J trimming: 4 bases; junction bases outside the gene matches: 4. The germline gives CDR1 SEHNR, CDR2 FQNEAQ (reference sequence). The CDR3 loop spans 14 amino acids. CDR3 sequence: CASSPRTGTGELFF. The CDR3 nucleotides are TGTGCCAGCAGCCCACGGACAGGCACCGGGGAGCTGTTTTTT.